These 15 T cell receptor beta chains were all obtained from the same sample, sequenced in a study of T cells in Graves' hyperthyroidism and ophthalmopathy. The CDR3 regions of TCR beta were amplified from RNA transcripts. HTBI primers drove first-round RT-PCR of the TCR CDR3. TCRdb reanalysed the multiplex PCR reads using MiXCR and keeps one entry per CDR3 protein. The sample holds some 500,000 distinct CDR3 sequences, roughly an eighth seen once. The source material was blood. Receptors originate from a woman under 30 with Graves' hyperthyroidism.

This clonotype was detected a few times. This may stem from a read error, because a much larger clone lies one nucleotide away. The chain links TRBV27 to TRBJ1-1; D is undetermined. V lost 6 bases to trimming and J lost 4 bases, with 15 bases between them. The CDR3 totals 14 residues. Germline V CDR1 and CDR2: MNHEY, SMNVEV (reference sequence). Here the CDR3 reads CASRYGDSFTEAFF. The CDR3 DNA reads TGTGCCAGCAGATACGGGGATTCGTTCACTGAAGCTTTCTTT.

In its sample, this clonotype was seen many times. V usage is TRBV20-1 and J usage is TRBJ1-1; D unclear. Germline assignment: CDR1 DFQATT and CDR2 SNEGSKA (reference sequence). The CDR3 consists of 12 residues. Trimming left V 1 base short and J 8 bases short, with 11 bases between. The CDR3 DNA follows: TGCAGTGCTAGAGGGCCATTGAGGGAAGCTTTCTTT. It codes for CSARGPLREAFF.

This clonotype was picked up many times. The V call is TRBV20-1, the J call TRBJ1-4; tentative D call: TRBD1 (5 bases). Trimming shortened V by 6 bases and J by 0 bases, and 11 bases separated the two germline ends. The germline gives CDR1 DFQATT, CDR2 SNEGSKA (reference sequence). CDR3 length: 14 residues. As DNA, the CDR3 is TGCAGTGCCTCGACAGCTACAACTAATGAAAAACTGTTTTTT. It yields the protein CSASTATTNEKLFF.

The chain recombines TRBV6-1 with TRBJ1-1; perhaps TRBD1 as D (5 bases). V dropped 5 bases and J dropped 3 bases, with 10 bases sitting between them. Germline-derived CDR1 and CDR2 are MNHNS and SASEGT. CDR3 length: 13 amino acids. The CDR3 sequence is CASSQGEDTEAFF. The CDR3 DNA is TGTGCCAGCAGTCAGGGTGAGGACACTGAAGCTTTCTTT.

V and J are TRBV19 and TRBJ1-4, with TRBD1 as a possible D gene (6 bases). Trimming shortened V by 6 bases and J by 7 bases, and 15 bases separated the two germline ends. This CDR3 is built from 14 residues. Looked up from germline, CDR1 is LNHDA and CDR2 is SQIVND (reference sequence). This chain's CDR3 is CASRFSQGSEKLFF. The CDR3 nucleotides read TGTGCCAGTAGATTTTCGCAGGGGAGTGAAAAACTGTTTTTT.

This clonotype was detected a few times. Possible read error: a much larger clone is one base away. This sequence joins TRBV12-3 or TRBV12-4 and TRBJ2-1, with TRBD2 matching over 13 bases. This CDR3 spans 13 amino acids. The CDR3 DNA follows: TGTGCCACCCGACTAGCGGGAGGCAATGAGCGGTTCTTC. It codes for CATRLAGGNERFF.

The chain employs TRBV9 and TRBJ2-2; maybe TRBD1 (5 bases). V was shortened by 0 bases and J by 7 bases, with 16 bases between the two germline ends. This CDR3 spans 16 amino acids. In germline, CDR1 is SGDLS, CDR2 YYNGEE. The CDR3 is CASSVVAAGPGGELFF. The CDR3 DNA reads TGTGCCAGCAGCGTAGTGGCGGCAGGGCCGGGCGGGGAGCTGTTTTTT. Full variable domain (missing parts from reference TRBV9 and TRBJ2-2): DSGVTQTPKHLITATGQRVTLRCSPRSGDLSVYWYQQSLDQGLQFLIQYYNGEERAKGNILERFSAQQFPDLHSELNLSSLELGDSALYFCASSVVAAGPGGELFFGEGSRLTVL.

This clonotype was counted a few times. The chain employs TRBV9 and TRBJ1-4, with 7 positions matching TRBD1. Germline V gene sequence: CDR1 SGDLS, CDR2 YYNGEE. This CDR3 region has 13 residues. V was clipped by 3 bases and J by 8 bases; unmatched bases: 4. CDR3 sequence: CASSAGQREKLFF. The CDR3, as DNA: TGTGCCAGCAGCGCGGGACAGCGCGAAAAACTGTTTTTT.

This clonotype was detected ten times or more. The chain has TRBV20-1 and TRBJ2-1; 14 bases match TRBD2. The CDR3 spans 14 residues. Germline loops: CDR1 DFQATT, CDR2 SNEGSKA (reference sequence). Losses at the gene ends were 6 bases for V and 4 bases for J; bases not matched to a gene: 2. The CDR3 DNA sequence: TGCAGTGCGACTAGCGGGAGGGATTACAATGAGCAGTTCTTC. Translated: CSATSGRDYNEQFF.

With regard to this clonotype: A much larger clone lies a single base off, so this may be a read error. The V and J genes are TRBV5-1 and TRBJ1-1, with TRBD1 as a possible D gene (6 bases). The CDR3 spans 15 residues. Per germline, CDR1 SGHRS and CDR2 YFSETQ. This CDR3 is CASSLDTGMNTEASF. The CDR3 region has the DNA TGCGCCAGCAGCTTGGATACAGGGATGAACACTGAAGCTTCCTTT. The whole variable domain, remainder taken from reference TRBV5-1 and TRBJ1-1, is KAGVTQTPRYLIKTRGQQVTLSCSPISGHRSVSWYQQTPGQGLQFLFEYFSETQRNKGNFPGRFSGRQFSNSRSEMNVSTLELGDSALYLCASSLDTGMNTEASFGQGTRLTVV.

Ten or more counts support this clonotype. V usage is TRBV30 and J usage is TRBJ1-3; D perhaps matches TRBD1 (5 bases). The V and J ends lost 7 bases and 0 bases respectively, with 10 bases between them. The CDR3 runs to 13 residues. Germline V lookup: CDR1 GTSNPN, CDR2 SVGIG (reference sequence). The CDR3 region is CASDTLSGNTIYF. The CDR3 DNA is TGTGCCTCGGACACCCTCTCTGGAAACACCATATATTTT.

This clonotype was counted a single time. A much larger clone sits a single nucleotide away, making a read error possible. V and J are TRBV6-1 and TRBJ1-1, with 8 bases lining up with TRBD1. CDR3 length: 15 residues. The germline V gene encodes CDR1 MNHNS and CDR2 SASEGT. The DNA for the CDR3 is TGTGGCAGCAAAAAACACGCAGGGGGCCGGACTGAAGCTTTCTTT. Residues: CGSKKHAGGRTEAFF.

This clonotype was observed at least ten times. The chain recombines TRBV11-3 with TRBJ1-2, with 8 nucleotides matching TRBD1. There are 14 residues in the CDR3. CDR1 and CDR2 (germline): SGHNT, YENEEA. V gave up 2 bases and J gave up 4 bases; unmatched junction bases: 3. This CDR3 reads CASSLKGTGYGYTF. The CDR3 DNA reads TGTGCCAGCAGCTTAAAGGGGACAGGCTATGGCTACACCTTC.

The sample holds a few counts of this clonotype. This chain connects TRBV19 to TRBJ1-2; TRBD1 aligns across 9 bases. Looked up from germline, CDR1 is LNHDA and CDR2 is SQIVND (reference sequence). V lost 3 bases, J lost 8 bases, and 13 bases stayed unmatched. This CDR3 is 16 amino acids long. CDR3 residues: CASSISRDREGEGYTF. The CDR3 coding sequence is TGTGCCAGTAGTATCAGCCGGGACAGGGAAGGGGAGGGCTACACCTTC. The full variable domain, with the rest looked up from reference TRBV19 and TRBJ1-2, is DGGITQSPKYLFRKEGQNVTLSCEQNLNHDAMYWYRQDPGQGLRLIYYSQIVNDFQKGDIAEGYSVSREKKESFPLTVTSAQKNPTAFYLCASSISRDREGEGYTFGSGTRLTVV.

J is TRBJ2-3 and V is TRBV10-3; 7 positions match TRBD1. Trimming removed 9 bases from V and 2 bases from J; junction bases left unmatched: 2. Per germline, CDR1 ENHRY and CDR2 SYGVKD. The CDR3 is 12 residues long. CDR3 DNA: TGTGCCATAGGGACAGACACAGATACGCAGTATTTT. This gives the protein CAIGTDTDTQYF.